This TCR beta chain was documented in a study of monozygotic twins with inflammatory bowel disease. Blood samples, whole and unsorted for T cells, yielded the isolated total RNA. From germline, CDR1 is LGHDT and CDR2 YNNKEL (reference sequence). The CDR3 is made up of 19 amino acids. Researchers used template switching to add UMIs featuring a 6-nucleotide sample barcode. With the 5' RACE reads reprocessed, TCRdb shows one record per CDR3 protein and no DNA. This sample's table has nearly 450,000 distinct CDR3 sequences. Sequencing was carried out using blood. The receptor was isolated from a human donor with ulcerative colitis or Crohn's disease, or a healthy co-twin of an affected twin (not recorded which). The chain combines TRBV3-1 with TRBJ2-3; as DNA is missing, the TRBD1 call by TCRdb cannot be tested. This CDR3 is CASSQSVSTGGKVTDTQYF.